Listed below are T cell receptor beta chains from one sample, sequenced in a study of T cell clonotyping in hematopoietic cell transplantation. Profiling relied on immunoSEQ multiplex PCR, and the TCRdb table lists in-frame clones only, not all of them. The sample lists thousands of clones; around 85% were seen once. The material sequenced was PBMCs, taken 180 days after allogeneic stem cell transplant. These TCRs come from a female patient in her thirties or forties who had an allogeneic stem cell transplant, so the T cells may come from the graft donor. Some clones in this sample may be carry-over from other donors' samples. Both conserved end residues are part of each CDR3. A D gene is named only where the DNA matches it firmly. The listing skips clone size in some rows; elsewhere it reads once, few, many or a size class.

TRBV1	.	.	TRBJ2-7	CTSSRQVPGWEQYF	TGCACCAGCAGCCGTCAGGTTCCTGGTTGGGAGCAGTACTTC
TRBV5-1	TRBD1	.	TRBJ2-5	CASSPETGLREETQYF	TGCGCCAGCAGCCCAGAGACAGGGTTACGGGAAGAGACCCAGTACTTC
TRBV6-1	TRBD1	.	TRBJ2-7	CASSESTGLGIYEQYF	TGTGCCAGCAGTGAATCGACAGGGCTTGGAATTTACGAGCAGTACTTC
TRBV25-1	.	.	TRBJ1-3	CASEGAGNTIYF	TGTGCTAGCGAGGGGGCTGGAAACACCATATATTTT
TRBV7-2	TRBD1	once	TRBJ1-2	CASSSPGGGYGYTF	TGTGCCAGCAGCTCTCCAGGGGGCGGGTATGGCTACACCTTC
TRBV11-1	.	.	TRBJ2-5	CASSQGLETQYF	TGTGCCAGCAGCCAGGGATTAGAGACCCAGTACTTC
TRBV7-9	.	.	TRBJ2-3	CASSFWGTDTQYF	TGTGCCAGCAGCTTTTGGGGCACAGATACGCAGTATTTT
TRBV18	.	once	TRBJ1-2	CASSPQSGDGYTF	TGTGCCAGCTCACCCCAATCAGGGGATGGCTACACCTTC
TRBV29-1	.	.	TRBJ1-1	CSVEQNTEAFF	TGCAGCGTTGAGCAGAACACTGAAGCTTTCTTT
TRBV5-1	.	.	TRBJ1-2	CASSLDATDHYGYTF	TGCGCCAGCAGCTTGGACGCAACAGACCACTATGGCTACACCTTC
TRBV7-2	.	few	TRBJ1-2	CASSNNGNYGYTF	TGTGCCAGCAGCAATAACGGAAACTATGGCTACACCTTC
TRBV6-4	TRBD1	.	TRBJ1-3	CASSGQGTGNTIYF	TGTGCCAGCAGTGGACAGGGAACTGGAAACACCATATATTTT
TRBV6-6	.	.	TRBJ1-5	CASSPLTSDSNQPQHF	TGTGCCAGCAGTCCCCTCACATCAGATAGCAATCAGCCCCAGCATTTT
TRBV9	TRBD1	.	TRBJ2-3	CASSPNRGGADTQYF	TGTGCCAGCAGCCCTAACAGGGGTGGAGCAGATACGCAGTATTTT
TRBV9	.	.	TRBJ2-7	CASSGTGSHEQYF	TGTGCCAGCAGCGGCACGGGGTCCCACGAGCAGTACTTC
TRBV29-1	TRBD1	.	TRBJ2-7	CSVALGQGKFNYEQYF	TGCAGCGTTGCGCTTGGACAGGGGAAGTTTAACTACGAGCAGTACTTC
TRBV18	TRBD1	few	TRBJ1-2	CASTRTGGYGYTF	TGTGCCAGCACGCGGACAGGGGGCTATGGCTACACCTTC
TRBV6-1	TRBD2	.	TRBJ2-6	CASRGRAGANVLTF	TGTGCCAGCAGGGGGAGGGCTGGGGCCAACGTCCTGACTTTC
TRBV7-2	.	.	TRBJ1-1	CASSFMGTEAFF	TGTGCCAGCAGCTTTATGGGGACTGAAGCTTTCTTT
TRBV5-6	.	.	TRBJ2-7	CASSLAVWTHSADEQYF	TGTGCCAGCAGCTTGGCCGTCTGGACTCACTCAGCCGACGAGCAGTACTTC
TRBV9	.	.	TRBJ2-7	CASSGGQGLPYEQYF	TGTGCCAGCAGCGGGGGACAAGGACTTCCCTACGAGCAGTACTTC
TRBV18	TRBD1	.	TRBJ2-7	CASSATGGQGEQYF	TGTGCCAGCTCTGCTACAGGGGGCCAGGGCGAGCAGTACTTC
TRBV6-5	.	few	TRBJ1-2	CASNTWGEKGGYTF	TGTGCCAGCAACACCTGGGGGGAGAAAGGTGGCTACACCTTC
TRBV30	.	.	TRBJ1-6	CAWSRGGLNSPLHF	TGTGCCTGGAGTCGGGGTGGTCTTAATTCACCCCTCCACTTT
TRBV7-3	TRBD2	few	TRBJ2-2	CASSPSGKSGELFF	TGTGCCAGCAGCCCTAGCGGGAAGTCCGGGGAGCTGTTTTTT
TRBV10-1	TRBD2	.	TRBJ2-1	CASSESVSGGANEQFF	TGCGCCAGCAGTGAGTCGGTTAGCGGGGGGGCCAATGAGCAGTTCTTC
TRBV25-1	.	.	TRBJ1-1	CASSRVEDEAFF	TGTGCCAGCAGTCGAGTAGAGGATGAAGCTTTCTTT
TRBV10-3	TRBD2	.	TRBJ2-3	CAISEDSGTDTQYF	TGTGCCATCAGTGAAGATAGCGGGACAGATACGCAGTATTTT
TRBV6-6	TRBD2	.	TRBJ2-7	CASLSGAWDEQYF	TGTGCCAGCCTTAGCGGGGCCTGGGACGAGCAGTACTTC
TRBV7-6	TRBD2	.	TRBJ2-5	CASSFGGVGETQYF	TGTGCCAGCAGCTTTGGGGGGGTCGGAGAGACCCAGTACTTC
TRBV30	.	once	TRBJ1-5	CAWQSSFNQPQHF	TGTGCCTGGCAGTCAAGTTTTAATCAGCCCCAGCATTTT
TRBV5-1	.	.	TRBJ2-1	CASSLLAQEEFF	TGCGCCAGCAGCTTGCTAGCGCAGGAGGAGTTCTTC
TRBV9	.	.	TRBJ1-6	CASSVGGNSPLHF	TGTGCCAGCAGCGTAGGGGGAAATTCACCCCTCCACTTT
TRBV13	TRBD1	.	TRBJ2-7	CASSSDRAPYEQYF	TGTGCCAGCAGTTCCGACAGGGCCCCCTACGAGCAGTACTTC
TRBV4-2	.	.	TRBJ1-5	CASSQEAGAGNQPQHF	TGTGCCAGCAGCCAAGAGGCGGGCGCTGGCAATCAGCCCCAGCATTTT
TRBV5-6	.	.	TRBJ2-3	CASSLGWGGLGDTQYF	TGTGCCAGCAGCTTGGGGTGGGGGGGCCTTGGAGATACGCAGTATTTT
TRBV25-1	.	.	TRBJ2-1	CASQSGTFYNEQFF	TGTGCCAGCCAGTCCGGGACTTTCTACAATGAGCAGTTCTTC
TRBV5-1	TRBD1	.	TRBJ2-7	CASSSGQGSYEQYF	TGCGCCAGCAGCTCGGGACAGGGCTCCTACGAGCAGTACTTC
TRBV5-4	TRBD1	.	TRBJ1-1	CASSYNLLTGRGEAFF	TGTGCCAGCAGCTACAATCTCTTGACAGGGCGGGGGGAAGCTTTCTTT
TRBV6-5	.	.	TRBJ1-1	CASSYSIAPGNTEAFF	TGTGCCAGCAGTTACTCGATTGCGCCAGGAAACACTGAAGCTTTCTTT
TRBV5-8	.	once	TRBJ1-6	CASSLGQSYNSPLHF	TGTGCCAGCAGCTTGGGTCAGAGCTATAATTCACCCCTCCACTTT
TRBV2	.	.	TRBJ2-7	CASSERVTKTYEQYF	TGTGCCAGCAGTGAAAGGGTGACTAAAACCTACGAGCAGTACTTC
TRBV9	.	.	TRBJ2-5	CASSTAQTQYF	TGTGCCAGCAGTACGGCCCAGACCCAGTACTTC